The 15 T cell receptor beta chains given below trace back to one sample, sequenced in a study of molecular identifiers for immune sequencing clone quantification. TCRdb re-called the PCR reads with MiXCR, one entry per CDR3 protein. The data contain about 97,000 distinct CDR3 sequences, around 24% of them singletons. Source material: naive CD8+ T cells from blood, with Jurkat cell RNA spiked in. The sample's subset: FACS-sorted CD8+CD4-CCR7+CD45RA+ naive T cells. The receptor set was obtained from a human donor in good health. Some libraries in this study had Jurkat cell RNA spiked in.

As to this clonotype: This could be a read error, since a much larger clone is one nucleotide away. The chain links TRBV29-1 to TRBJ2-1, with D uncertain. The CDR3 spans 10 residues. Germline V gives CDR1 SQVTM, CDR2 ANQGSEA. CDR3 in DNA: TGCAGCGTTGATGGCCCTGAGCTGTTCTTC. This gives the protein CSVDGPELFF.

This clonotype has at least ten counts. V and J are TRBV20-1 and TRBJ2-7; 8 nucleotides agree with TRBD1. The V segment lost 6 bases and the J segment 2 bases; nucleotides outside the gene matches: 6. Germline V gene lookup returns CDR1 DFQATT and CDR2 SNEGSKA (reference sequence). The CDR3 spans 13 residues. The CDR3 sequence is CSAEDRATYEQYF. CDR3 nucleotides: TGCAGTGCCGAGGACAGGGCAACCTACGAGCAGTACTTC.

The V gene is TRBV7-8, the J gene TRBJ2-7, with TRBD1 identical over 7 bases. V shed 3 bases, J shed 0 bases, and the junction held 11 bases outside the gene matches. The CDR3 length is 17 residues. Looked up from germline, CDR1 is SGHVS and CDR2 is FQNEAQ. The CDR3 nucleotides read TGTGCCAGCAGCTTTGGGACAGACCTTCCAACCTCCTACGAGCAGTACTTC. Encoded protein: CASSFGTDLPTSYEQYF.

Concerning this clonotype itself: This may be a read error, as it is one base from a much larger clone. J is TRBJ2-5 and V is TRBV5-3, with D possibly being TRBD1 or TRBD2 (5 bases each). TRBV5-3 falls under the ORF class, with uncertain function. V was cut by 8 bases and J by 5 bases, with 19 bases left in between. The CDR3 totals 14 residues. The CDR3 loop reads CASSPDTGVETQYF. CDR3 sequence (DNA): TGTGCCAGCAGCCCGGACACCGGGGTCGAGACCCAGTACTTC.

This clonotype appeared a few times. CDR3 nucleotides: TGTGCCAGCAGCAGAGGACTAGCGGACCCAGGGGGAGAGACCCAGTACTTC. This translates into CASSRGLADPGGETQYF. The rearrangement links TRBV7-7 to TRBJ2-5, with 10 bases lining up with TRBD2. This CDR3 is built from 17 residues. Germline CDR1 and CDR2: SSHAT and FNYEAQ (reference sequence). The V and J ends lost 5 bases and 4 bases, in that order; junction bases with no gene match: 13.

At least ten counts were recorded for this clonotype. The CDR3 DNA reads as TGTGCCAGCAGTTACAGTCGGATGGACACTGAAGCTTTCTTT. This gives the protein CASSYSRMDTEAFF. The genes are TRBV12-3 or TRBV12-4 and TRBJ1-1; D is ambiguous. CDR3 length: 14 amino acids. V was cut by 4 bases and J by 3 bases, with 12 bases left in between.

As for this clonotype: The germline gene is not matched at one end of the junction; a read error may be the cause. The V call is TRBV29-1, the J call TRBJ2-3; the match to TRBD2 covers 16 bases. In germline, CDR1 is SQVTM, CDR2 ANQGSEA. The CDR3 runs to 18 residues. The CDR3 spells CSVQGLAGGPASADPQYF. For the CDR3, the DNA is TGCAGCGTTCAGGGACTAGCGGGGGGGCCAGCTAGCGCAGATCCGCAGTATTTT.

About this clonotype itself: One base away lies a much larger clone, so this may be a sequencing read error. The chain is built from TRBV7-9 and TRBJ2-1; a possible D gene is TRBD1 (5 bases). Germline-derived CDR1 and CDR2 are SEHNR and FQNEAQ (reference sequence). The CDR3 has 12 residues. CDR3 sequence reads: CDSSTQAGEQFF. The CDR3 DNA reads as TGTGACAGCAGCACACAGGCTGGTGAGCAGTTCTTC.

A note on this clonotype: A read error may explain this, as a much larger clone is one base away. The rearrangement joins TRBV12-3 or TRBV12-4 to TRBJ1-5, with a weak D call TRBD1 (5 bases). Trimming cost V 0 bases and J 8 bases, with 8 bases left between them. CDR3 length: 13 amino acids. Written as DNA, the CDR3 is TGTGCCAGCAGTTTAGCGCGGGGGGAGCCCCAGCATTTT. As protein: CASSLARGEPQHF.

This clonotype was counted a few times. The V call is TRBV3-1, the J call TRBJ2-1; D remains ambiguous. The CDR3 consists of 14 residues. In germline, CDR1 is LGHDT, CDR2 YNNKEL (reference sequence). V shed 0 bases and J shed 2 bases, with 5 bases lying between them. CDR3 nucleotides: TGTGCCAGCAGCCAAGAAGGGCCCTACAATGAGCAGTTCTTC. It is translated as CASSQEGPYNEQFF.

This clonotype was seen many times. The chain has TRBV6-2 or TRBV6-3 and TRBJ1-1; 10 bases fit TRBD1. Trimming removed 7 bases from V and 0 bases from J; junction bases left unmatched: 5. Germline CDR1 is MNHEY and CDR2 is SVGEGT. The CDR3 is 15 amino acids. The CDR3 is CASIGDRGMNTEAFF. The CDR3 nucleotides read TGTGCCAGCATCGGGGACAGGGGAATGAACACTGAAGCTTTCTTT.

The count of this clonotype is one. A much bigger clone sits one base away, suggesting this may be a read error. The rearrangement uses TRBV27 and TRBJ1-4; tentatively, D is TRBD1 (6 bases). The CDR3 contains 14 residues. V was trimmed by 11 bases and J by 7 bases, leaving 20 bases between them. The germline CDR1 and CDR2 sequences are MNHEY and SMNVEV (reference sequence). CDR3 amino acids: CAGSNGGPAEKLFF. In nucleotides, the CDR3 is TGTGCCGGCTCCAATGGGGGGCCCGCTGAAAAACTGTTTTTT.

On this clonotype itself: A much larger clonotype is one base distant, so this may be a read error. This rearrangement joins TRBV12-3 or TRBV12-4 to TRBJ2-7; 11 nucleotides line up with TRBD2. The CDR3 consists of 15 residues. CDR3 in DNA: TGTACCAGCAGTTCTACTAGCGGGAGCTCCTACGAGCAGTACTTC. It encodes CTSSSTSGSSYEQYF.

The chain is built from TRBV27 and TRBJ2-7, with TRBD1 identical over 7 bases. CDR1 MNHEY and CDR2 SMNVEV come from the germline V gene (reference sequence). Losses at the gene ends were 3 bases for V and 2 bases for J; bases not matched to a gene: 1. CDR3 length equals 13 residues. The CDR3: CASSFGQAYEQYF. The CDR3 nucleotides read TGTGCCAGCAGTTTCGGACAGGCCTACGAGCAGTACTTC.

Many counts were recorded for this clonotype. The gene calls are TRBV5-6 and TRBJ1-1, with D unclear. The CDR3 is 12 residues long. Germline CDR1 and CDR2: SGHDT and YYEEEE. Trimming removed 4 bases from V and 3 bases from J, with 7 bases in between. The chain's CDR3 is CASSPGYTEAFF. The CDR3 DNA is TGTGCCAGCAGCCCAGGATACACTGAAGCTTTCTTT.